The sequence of this T cell receptor beta chain was determined in a study of T-cell reconstitution after alpha-beta-depleted transplantation in children. The germline V and J ends were trimmed by 3 bases and 1 base, with 6 bases remaining between them. Germline V gene lookup returns CDR1 KGHSH and CDR2 LQKENI. The length of the CDR3 is 13 residues. Regarding the study as a whole: Surviving thymic progenitors and recipient T cells were the source of high TCRbeta diversity at day 60 in some patients. Newly produced T cells mostly provided counts and TCRbeta diversity after one year, as hyperexpanded clones declined. Reportedly, roughly two months post-transplant, alpha-beta T cells arose from several hundred expanded graft clones.

This clonotype occurred many times. Antigen unknown. The library targeted TCRbeta and was prepared with unique molecular identifiers. TCRdb recomputed calls from the PCR reads with MiXCR, one row per CDR3 protein. The sample carries about 160,000 distinct CDR3 sequences, around 10% recorded once. This specimen consisted of PBMCs, obtained before TCRalphabeta/CD19-depleted stem cell transplant. The source is a boy aged 2 to 10 with acute myeloid leukemia, due to receive a stem cell transplant. J is TRBJ1-1 and V is TRBV18; D remains ambiguous. CDR3 coding DNA: TGTGCCAGCTCACCGAACAAGAACACTGAAGCTTTCTTT. Translation gives CASSPNKNTEAFF.